This TCR beta chain is from a study of blood T cell repertoires in COVID-19. This clone was picked up a small number of times. The ends were cut back, 0 bases at V and 0 bases at J, with 6 bases in the middle. The germline CDR1 and CDR2 sequences are SGHDT and YYEEEE. CDR3 size: 14 residues. Here immunoSEQ multiplex PCR was the method, and the copy in TCRdb shows in-frame clones only, minus some. This repertoire shows about 99,000 clones, about 90% found once; its top ten account for about 16%. The chain employs TRBV5-6 and TRBJ1-1; D is unclear. Sample: peripheral blood. The receptor was derived from a man between 50 and 59 years old with acute or convalescent COVID-19. In nucleotides, the CDR3 is TGTGCCAGCAGCTTGGGCCCTATGAACACTGAAGCTTTCTTT. It yields the protein CASSLGPMNTEAFF.